This TCR beta chain was recorded in a study of cytomegalovirus exposure and HLA in healthy donors (dated by TCRdb to about 2017). Regarding the study in general: An earlier analysis of approximately 600 of the donors reported more than 250 Gb of sequence data and about 100 million unique TCR beta sequences from roughly 200 million T cells. Approximately 300 gigabases of sequencing data and some 85 million unique TCR sequences were included in an early release covering roughly 600 HLA-typed donors. Among the approximately 400 genotyped donors, around 81% belonged to the genetic ancestry cluster associated with self-reported Caucasian donors. The study aimed to test whether cataloging public T cell receptors could reveal signatures of past pathogen exposure. The study used immunosequencing to profile the T cell repertoires of around 600 subjects and linked those repertoires to cytomegalovirus serostatus. Besides the first cohort of about 730 subjects, a separate validation cohort made up of around 120 different subjects was used. To predict cytomegalovirus infection status, the study combined high-throughput TCR immunosequencing, statistical association of individual TCRs with disease status, and machine learning. In a later analysis, previously published TCR beta repertoires from several hundred donors were re-analyzed and high-resolution HLA genotyping was added so that TCR occurrence patterns could be studied. Rather than drawing on any new phenotypic data, the later analysis identified candidate immune exposures from TCR beta sequences and the way those sequences occurred across donors. An earlier analysis of roughly 600 of the donors used high-throughput TCR beta sequencing to judge whether each TCR beta V gene segment behaved as functional or pseudogenic. Donor age, sex, ethnicity and CMV serostatus were compiled together with the repertoire data. Genome-wide SNP genotypes for about 55% of the 666 donors were used in a later genetic analysis, which treated that subset as a discovery cohort. All discovery cohort repertoires had been generated on a single sequencing platform. HLA typing covered class I and class II loci at four-digit resolution. Typing coverage differed by locus: A, B, C, DRB1 and DQB1 were typed in roughly 620-640 donors, DQA1 in 500 to 550, DPA1 in 600 to 610, and DPB1 in about 450. About 5 DR-DQ haplotypes were handled as single units for association and clustering, since linkage in the cohort was strong. Among about 370 genotyped donors of the cohort, an average of approximately 220,000 unique TCR beta nucleotide sequences was sequenced per donor, of which roughly 18% were non-productive. What the research found in general, with its limitations: When HLA alleles, especially DR and DQ, strongly co-occurred, TCR associations were difficult to assign to individual alleles. A total of about 180 TCR beta chains were listed by the study as associated with cytomegalovirus. Because HLA typing was unavailable for some donors at each locus, only the typed subset was used in association tests. In a later analysis, 16,951 TCR beta sequences were associated with specific HLA alleles at a false discovery rate of 0.05. In a later analysis, most CMV-associated TCR beta chains were found to appear HLA-restricted, with HLA associations seemingly driven largely by CMV exposure. In an earlier analysis of under 600 of the donors, most TCR beta V segments were observed in productive rearrangements about 87% or about 30% of the time, broadly matching IMGT annotations. In a later analysis, TCR association rates were found to vary across HLA loci, with the most associated TCRs seen for DRB1 alleles and the fewest for HLA-C alleles. Roughly uniform sequencing depth across donors was assumed in presence/absence analyses, although this assumption may not hold. The authors suggested that the approach could potentially be extended to other disease states and immunological phenotypes. In both the original and validation cohorts, the classifier was reported to diagnose cytomegalovirus status with high specificity and sensitivity. The sequencing pipeline was judged likely to have produced a cluster of highly shared sequence variants as a technical artifact. In a later genetic analysis, a missense DCLRE1C variant was associated with V-gene and J-gene trimming of TCR beta chains, and the association was replicated in an independent cohort. Most TCR sequences were observed very rarely across donors, whereas some public TCRs were present in many individuals. The only immune exposure information available for the cohort was CMV serostatus. The cohort was sequenced for TCR beta chains only, and without alpha or paired-chain data the features that could be detected were limited. In a later genetic analysis, fewer N-insertions in productive TCRs were reported among donors in an Asian-associated ancestry cluster than the roughly 700-donor mean. The earlier analysis of about 600 of the donors excluded approximately 17 rarely observed V segments, including chromosome 9 orphons, because counts were too low. Compared with equally common non-associated chains, HLA-associated TCR beta chains in a later analysis were more clonally expanded and had lower generation probabilities. A further reported finding was that TCR beta sequences accurately predicted the HLA-A and HLA-B alleles for most subjects in the first cohort. A few of the identified cytomegalovirus-associated TCR beta chains were confirmed in vitro to be specific for cytomegalovirus antigens. Because the 87-base-pair reads could not distinguish some IMGT-functional V segments, including TRBV6-2 and TRBV6-3, those segments were excluded. Linkage disequilibrium might explain the correlated functional status among segregating V segments, but an unknown experimental factor could not be ruled out. A later analysis reported that several top co-occurrence clusters appeared linked to parvovirus B19, influenza, CMV and Epstein-Barr virus.

This clone has just a few counts. No antigen is known for it. Per-nucleotide qualities are absent, and no much larger clonotype sits a single base away. The cohort was made up of 650 to 700 healthy bone marrow donors. At the time of sampling, every cohort member was nominally healthy, though immune exposures that went unrecorded were likely present. The donor was CMV seronegative and belonged to the group of 352 seronegative cohort members. Every donor gave a peripheral blood sample, and the peripheral blood mononuclear cells from that sample were used for TCR beta sequencing. The Qiagen DNeasy Blood Extraction Kit was used to extract genomic DNA from the blood cell samples. The method was the immunoSEQ multiplex PCR assay. For the multiplex PCR, a mixture combining 60 forward primers for TCR Vbeta segments and 13 reverse primers for TCR Jbeta segments was used. A multiplex PCR assay on genomic DNA amplified the CDR3 region of rearranged TCR beta genes. Amplified TCR beta libraries were sequenced as 87-base-pair reads on the Illumina HiSeq System. As for how the authors treated the data: A later analysis counted about 80 million unique TCR beta chains across the 640 or so repertoires, and 9 million to 14 million of these chains were shared by at least two donors. Raw reads were error-corrected and collapsed into unique sequences by a nearest-neighbor algorithm in which closely related sequences were merged to remove PCR and sequencing errors. V, D and J gene segments were assigned by aligning CDR3 sequences to IMGT reference sequences. For a sequence to be retained, a match of at least six nucleotides to both a V gene segment and a J gene segment was required. A rearrangement counted as productive if the CDR3 had no stop codons and remained in frame with V and J, and every other rearrangement counted as non-productive. CDR3 was defined according to IMGT convention as the region running from the second conserved V-encoded cysteine to the conserved J-encoded phenylalanine. In an earlier analysis of more than 550 of the donors, sequences lacking an unambiguous match to a single V gene segment were excluded. In an earlier analysis of more than 500 of the donors, a V segment was called functional when productive rearrangements were above 56.7%, and segregating when the standard deviation between donors exceeded 5%. To diagnose cytomegalovirus status from the catalog of TCR beta chain sequences, a statistical classification framework was built. V and J gene assignment, in a later analysis, came from comparing TCR nucleotide sequences with IMGT/GENE-DB human TR gene sequences. The TCRdist pipeline was used in a later analysis to assign CDR3 sequences and most-parsimonious VDJ recombination scenarios. In a later analysis, each TCR beta chain was defined by its CDR3 amino acid sequence together with its V-gene family, and reads without a unique V-gene family were excluded. In a later analysis, a few hundred highly shared, low-generation-probability nucleotide sequences were removed to address suspected cross-contamination and a sequencing artifact. In a later analysis, a clonal expansion index was calculated for each public chain from normalized within-repertoire ranks of inferred template counts. Generation probabilities in a later analysis came from a VDJ recombination model fitted to out-of-frame rearrangements, and those results were checked against IGoR. In a later analysis, TCR-TCR, TCR-HLA and TCR-CMV co-occurrence was scored with hypergeometric tests, and a repertoire-size bias correction was applied to TCR pairs. In a later analysis, false discovery rates were estimated by permuting HLA or CMV assignments 20 times. In a later analysis, co-occurring TCRs were grouped using DBSCAN, and TCRdist sequence similarity was added for clustering within HLA-allele-positive subsets. Co-occurrence clustering excluded repertoires with fewer than 30,000 or more than 120,000 public chains, plus five with anomalous nucleotide sharing. Drawn from immuneACCESS, this table holds only the in-frame rearrangements with V and J called that TCRdb kept. Clones are partly lost; checked studies trace under half to an unresolved V gene and leave the rest unexplained. V and J calls and clone size follow that table, whereas D and trimming were derived from the DNA. The sample table lists approximately 130,000 clones, around 81% of them with a count of one. The ten most abundant clones make up around 2.2% of the sample.

Taken from cysteine to phenylalanine, the CDR3 has 15 residues. Just the 45-base CDR3 DNA is kept, in frame starting at base 1. Clipping removes 3 bases from V and 0 bases from J, with 3 as the unmatched junction base count. From a lookup of the germline V gene, CDR1 and CDR2 are MNHNS and SASEGT. In this chain, TRBV6-1 is recombined with TRBJ2-3; the central 7 bases match TRBD2. The source material was PBMCs. The sequence came from a woman aged 40 to 55 in good health and CMV-seronegative. The encoded CDR3 is CASSDGSGSTDTQYF. The nucleotide sequence is TGTGCCAGCAGTGATGGTAGCGGGAGCACAGATACGCAGTATTTT.